The clone carrying this TCR beta chain was seen repeatedly, ten times or more. The sample belongs to a study of T cells in Graves' hyperthyroidism and ophthalmopathy. RNA transcripts were the template for amplifying TCR beta CDR3 regions. HTBI primers were the set used in a first-round RT-PCR of the TCR CDR3. TCRdb reprocessed the multiplex PCR reads via MiXCR and lists one record per CDR3 protein. The sample holds hundreds of thousands of distinct CDR3 sequences; approximately 24% are singletons and the top ten take about a third. Any patient presenting with uncontrolled infection, other autoimmune disease, pregnancy or lactation was left out. The sequence came from a woman in her thirties or forties with Graves' ophthalmopathy. Sequencing was carried out using blood.

CDR3 protein: CASSLLGTTLYEQYF. CDR3 nucleotide sequence: TGTGCCAGCAGTTTATTGGGGACTACCCTCTACGAGCAGTACTTC. The chain combines TRBV12-3 or TRBV12-4 with TRBJ2-7, with 7 bases that match TRBD2. This CDR3 is built from 15 residues. V shed 2 bases, J shed 3 bases, and the junction held 7 bases outside the gene matches.